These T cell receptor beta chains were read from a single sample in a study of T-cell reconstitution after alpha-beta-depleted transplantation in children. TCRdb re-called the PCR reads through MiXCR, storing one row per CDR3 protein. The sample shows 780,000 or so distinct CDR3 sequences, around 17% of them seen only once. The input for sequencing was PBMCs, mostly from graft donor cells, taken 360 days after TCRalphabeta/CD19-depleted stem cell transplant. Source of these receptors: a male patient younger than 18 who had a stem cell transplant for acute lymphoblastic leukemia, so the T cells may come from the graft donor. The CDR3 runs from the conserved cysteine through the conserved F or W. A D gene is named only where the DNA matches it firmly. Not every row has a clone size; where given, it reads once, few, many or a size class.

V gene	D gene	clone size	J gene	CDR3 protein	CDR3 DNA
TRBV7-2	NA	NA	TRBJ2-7	CASSLVVGHGSYEQYF	TGTGCCAGCAGCTTAGTGGTGGGGCATGGCTCCTACGAGCAGTACTTC
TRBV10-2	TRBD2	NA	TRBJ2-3	CASSESIPGLAGGRGDTQYF	TGCGCCAGCAGTGAGTCGATTCCCGGACTAGCGGGAGGGCGTGGAGATACGCAGTATTTT
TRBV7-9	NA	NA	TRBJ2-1	CASSPAARYNEQFF	TGTGCCAGCAGCCCTGCCGCCAGGTACAATGAGCAGTTCTTC
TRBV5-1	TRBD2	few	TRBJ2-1	CASSLDPLAGTKTPAGKFF	TGCGCCAGCAGCTTGGACCCACTAGCGGGAACGAAAACCCCCGCCGGGAAGTTCTTC
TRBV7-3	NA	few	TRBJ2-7	CASSWAGRMGEAQYF	TGTGCCAGCAGCTGGGCCGGGCGCATGGGTGAAGCGCAGTACTTC
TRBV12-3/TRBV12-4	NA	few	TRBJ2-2	CASSFGDGRGNTGELFF	TGTGCCAGCAGTTTTGGGGATGGCCGGGGGAACACCGGGGAGCTGTTTTTT
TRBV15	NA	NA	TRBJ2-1	CATSRDTERTYNEQFF	TGTGCCACCAGCAGAGATACGGAGCGGACCTACAATGAGCAGTTCTTC
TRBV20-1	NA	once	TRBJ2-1	CSAFPAPRTDEQFF	TGCAGTGCTTTCCCCGCACCGAGGACGGATGAGCAGTTCTTC
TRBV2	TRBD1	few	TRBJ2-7	CASSASGQVVHEQYF	TGTGCCAGCAGCGCGTCGGGACAGGTAGTCCACGAGCAGTACTTC
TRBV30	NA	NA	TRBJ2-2	CAWTSVATGELFF	TGTGCCTGGACTAGCGTAGCCACCGGGGAGCTGTTTTTT
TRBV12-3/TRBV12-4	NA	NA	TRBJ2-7	CASSFGLPPYEQYF	TGTGCCAGCAGTTTCGGTCTACCCCCCTACGAGCAGTACTTC
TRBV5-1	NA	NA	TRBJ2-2	CASSFPYTNTGELFF	TGCGCCAGCAGCTTTCCCTACACGAACACCGGGGAGCTGTTTTTT
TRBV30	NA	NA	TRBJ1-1	CAWSRTVGTEAFF	TGTGCCTGGAGTAGGACGGTGGGCACTGAAGCTTTCTTT
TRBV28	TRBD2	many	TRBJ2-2	CASRLAVLNTGELFF	TGTGCCAGCCGACTAGCGGTCCTGAACACCGGGGAGCTGTTTTTT
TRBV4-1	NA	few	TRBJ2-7	CASSQVQGNEQYF	TGCGCCAGCAGCCAAGTACAGGGAAACGAGCAGTACTTC
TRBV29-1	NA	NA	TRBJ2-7	CSVDGGSLSYEQYF	TGCAGCGTTGATGGAGGGTCTCTTTCCTACGAGCAGTACTTC
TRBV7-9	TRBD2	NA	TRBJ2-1	CASSEGLAEGGAYNEQFF	TGTGCCAGCAGCGAGGGACTAGCGGAGGGAGGGGCTTACAATGAGCAGTTCTTC
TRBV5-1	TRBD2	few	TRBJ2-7	CASIPSPGLAGVEYF	TGCGCCAGCATTCCGAGTCCGGGACTAGCGGGAGTTGAGTACTTC
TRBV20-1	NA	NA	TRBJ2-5	CSASGTYPSQTQYF	TGCAGTGCCTCTGGGACGTATCCCAGTCAGACCCAGTACTTC
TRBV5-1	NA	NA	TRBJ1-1	CASSSINARQLEAFF	TGCGCCAGCAGCTCTATCAATGCGAGGCAGCTTGAAGCTTTCTTT
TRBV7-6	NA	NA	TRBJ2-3	CASSSPGGTDTQYF	TGTGCCAGCAGCTCCCCGGGGGGCACAGATACGCAGTATTTT
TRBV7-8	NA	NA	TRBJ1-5	CASSPGAKGNQPQHF	TGTGCCAGCAGCCCCGGGGCAAAGGGCAATCAGCCCCAGCATTTT
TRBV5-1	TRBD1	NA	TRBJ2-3	CASSSPRGQADTQYF	TGCGCCAGCAGCTCGCCCAGGGGGCAAGCAGATACGCAGTATTTT